This T cell receptor (beta chain) was found in a study of CD8+ T cells in alopecia areata. Study findings and constraints: Compared with normal scalp, lesional scalp had higher clonality and more expanded CD8+ clones.

Following RNA extraction, reverse transcription yielded cDNA that acted as the sequencing template. TCRdb keeps only in-frame clones here, not all; method: immunoSEQ multiplex PCR. This sample has 30,000 to 40,000 clones; roughly 80% occur once, and the top ten carry about 20%. Remarks on this clone: Its specificity is not known.

The receptor's source is a human donor with alopecia areata. Input material: NKG2D-low CD8+ T cells sorted from blood.

In nucleotides, the CDR3 is TGTGCCAGTAGTATGAACCTCAATCAGCCCCAGCATTTT. It yields the protein CASSMNLNQPQHF. The V and J genes are TRBV19 and TRBJ1-5, with D uncertain. V was trimmed by 3 bases and J by 3 bases, leaving 6 bases between them. Looked up from germline, CDR1 is LNHDA and CDR2 is SQIVND (reference sequence). The CDR3 has 13 amino acids.